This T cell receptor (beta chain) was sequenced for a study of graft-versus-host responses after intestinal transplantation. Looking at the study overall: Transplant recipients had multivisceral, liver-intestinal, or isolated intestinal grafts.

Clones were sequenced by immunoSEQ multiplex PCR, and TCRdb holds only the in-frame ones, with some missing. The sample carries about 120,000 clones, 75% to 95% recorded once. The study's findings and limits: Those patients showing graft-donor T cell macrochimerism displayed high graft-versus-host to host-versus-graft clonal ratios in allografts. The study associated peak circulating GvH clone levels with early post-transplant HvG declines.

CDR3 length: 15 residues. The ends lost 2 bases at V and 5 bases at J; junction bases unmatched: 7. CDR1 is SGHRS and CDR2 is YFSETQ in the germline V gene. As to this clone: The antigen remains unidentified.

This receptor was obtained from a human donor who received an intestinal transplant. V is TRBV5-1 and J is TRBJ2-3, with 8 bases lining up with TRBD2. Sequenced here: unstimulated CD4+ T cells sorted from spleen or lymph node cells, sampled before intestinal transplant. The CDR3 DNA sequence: TGCGCCAGCAGCTTTGTCGGGAGGGGGAAAGATACGCAGTATTTT. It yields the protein CASSFVGRGKDTQYF. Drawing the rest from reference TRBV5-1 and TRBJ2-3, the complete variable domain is KAGVTQTPRYLIKTRGQQVTLSCSPISGHRSVSWYQQTPGQGLQFLFEYFSETQRNKGNFPGRFSGRQFSNSRSEMNVSTLELGDSALYLCASSFVGRGKDTQYFGPGTRLTVL.